This record looks at one TCR beta chain sequence and its context. Its binding antigen is unknown. Base quality data are lacking; no much larger clone is found one base away. This specimen's time point label, interpreted: about 28 days (+/-7) after the second vaccine dose. Because spike-specific TCR depth and breadth did not differ between the two schedules, AZD1222 recipients who got a second dose at roughly 4 weeks were pooled with those who got a second dose at roughly 12 weeks. Vaccinee samples were obtained from the UK trials COV001 and COV002, which included a single-blind randomized controlled phase 2/3 trial of AZD1222 (ChAdOx1 nCoV-19) in healthy adults. Trial participant PBMC samples were collected at day 0 and day 28 after the second dose for TCRbeta chain sequencing. This sample is drawn from a study of T cell responses to AZD1222 COVID-19 vaccine (TCRdb year 2021). Regarding the research as a whole: TCR sequencing was performed for 230 to 250 trial participants, of whom around 200 were given two doses of AZD1222 and around 25 were given two doses of MenACWY control vaccine. Enrollment into the trials was organized by age into subgroups of 18-55, 56-69 and 70-plus years, and those subgroups contained approximately 150, 30 and 60 TCR-sequenced participants, respectively. Broader findings and caveats from the paper: The 56-69-year group was small, and its depth increase did not reach significance, likely because of low power. Participants were mostly white British, with more females than males. The authors suggested clonal diversity may have been underestimated. No day 14 peak-response samples were available, so repertoires were characterized only after the peak T cell response. Reportedly, close to half of the unique spike-specific TCRs recognized epitopes lying outside the regions that are mutated in the B.1.351 and B.1.1.7 variants. Spike-specific TCR breadth and depth rose significantly after two AZD1222 doses compared with day 0 and with MenACWY recipients. Conclusions about previously exposed vaccinees are limited, since just six or seven AZD1222 recipients were seropositive for SARS-CoV-2 at baseline. The whole spike protein was spanned by vaccine-associated CD4 TCRs, and dominant responses were seen in regions 160-218 and 743-854.

The CDR3 regions of human TCRbeta chains were subjected to immunosequencing. On the study's bioinformatics: TCRs in the repertoires were compared against a reference library of SARS-CoV-2-specific TCRs that had been generated with the MIRA antigen-specificity platform. Breadth was defined as the fraction of unique TCRs that were SARS-CoV-2-associated. Depth was defined as the fraction of total T cells that were SARS-CoV-2-associated. Using the MIRA data, each spike-specific TCR was assigned both to the spike region to which the TCR was reactive and to a CD4 or CD8 class. Log10-transformed breadth and depth values were compared by one-way ANOVA with Sidak's multiple comparisons tests. Imported from immuneACCESS, the table was reduced by TCRdb to in-frame sequences with V and J called. These copies leave out some clones; in studies compared against another copy, an unresolved V gene accounts for under half, and the cause of the remainder is not known. D and trimming come from the DNA, and the V and J calls and clone size come from that table. Within this sample are tens of thousands of clones, with roughly nine tenths of them counted one time only. The ten largest clones capture around 4.5% of the sample.

From a lookup of the germline V gene, CDR1 and CDR2 are LGHNA and YNFKEQ. From the cysteine up to the phenylalanine, the CDR3 has a length of 17 residues. Kept here is only the CDR3 DNA, which spans 51 bases and is read in frame from base 1. The germline V end is reduced by 2 bases and the J end by 2 bases; junction bases left unmatched: 8. Recombination linked TRBV4-2 to TRBJ2-5; the junction holds 10 bases that match TRBD2. The sequencing here drew on peripheral blood, taken 28 days after the second AZD1222 dose. The receptor was derived from an adult who received the AZD1222 COVID-19 vaccine. The nucleotide sequence reads TGTGCCAGCAGCCAATTACTAGCGGGACGGGGGCAAGAGACCCAGTACTTC. Its protein is CASSQLLAGRGQETQYF.